These 7 T cell receptor beta chains were sequenced from one sample in a study of blood T cells in healthy people across ages. A second PCR, run for roughly 6 to 11 cycles, used a sample-barcoded 5' primer plus a J-beta primer mix. TCRdb reanalysed the 5' RACE reads using MiXCR and keeps one entry per CDR3 protein. This table has some 1.1 million distinct CDR3 sequences, less than 45% appearing once. The sample comprised blood. The source is a man between 18 and 29 years old in good health.

To note about this clonotype: This clone may be a read error of a much larger clone one base away. The genes are TRBV7-2 and TRBJ2-5; D is perhaps TRBD1 (7 bases). The CDR3 is made up of 15 amino acids. Looked up from germline, CDR1 is SGHTA and CDR2 is FQGNSA. V was clipped by 2 bases and J by 11 bases, with 21 bases between them. CDR3 sequence reads: CASSLKRQGGYEQYF. In DNA form, the CDR3 reads TGTGCCAGCAGCTTAAAGAGACAGGGAGGCTATGAGCAGTACTTC. The entire variable domain, with the rest obtained from reference TRBV7-2 and TRBJ2-5, is as follows: GAGVSQSPSNKVTEKGKDVELRCDPISGHTALYWYRQSLGQGLEFLIYFQGNSAPDKSGLPSDRFSAERTGGSVSTLTIQRTQQEDSAVYLCASSLKRQGGYEQYFGPGTRLLVL.

This clonotype has just a few counts. The chain combines TRBV6-1 with TRBJ1-3; 7 bases are a match to TRBD1. Trimming cost V 6 bases and J 2 bases; bases outside gene matches: 10. Germline V gene sequence: CDR1 MNHNS, CDR2 SASEGT. CDR3 length equals 16 residues. The CDR3 DNA sequence: TGTGCCAGCAGGACAGGGACAGCTGGAACTGGAAACACCATATATTTT. It yields the protein CASRTGTAGTGNTIYF.

The chain combines TRBV11-2 with TRBJ2-6; no firm D call. This CDR3 has 16 amino acids. V lost 7 bases and J 0 bases, leaving 13 bases between the germline ends. Germline loops: CDR1 SGHAT, CDR2 FQNNGV. In nucleotides, the CDR3 is TGTGCCAGCACCTCAGTGCCGAGCTCTGGGGCCAACGTCCTGACTTTC. Protein sequence: CASTSVPSSGANVLTF.

This clonotype was seen more than once but under ten times. With a much larger clone just one base away, this may be a read error. V gene TRBV4-3 combines with J gene TRBJ2-3; weak D call: TRBD2 (5 bases). The V gene's germline CDR1 is LGHNA and CDR2 YSLEER. Trimming removed 0 bases at V and 6 bases at J, with 10 bases between. This CDR3 has 14 residues. The CDR3 DNA is TGCGCCAGCAGCCAAGAGGCTAGCTCGGATACGCAGTATTTT. Translation: CASSQEASSDTQYF.

This chain connects TRBV6-2 or TRBV6-3 to TRBJ2-5; TRBD2 is a possible D gene (5 bases). The germline gives CDR1 MNHEY, CDR2 SVGEGT. This CDR3 is 16 amino acids long. Between the trimmed V and J ends, which lost 0 bases and 5 bases, there was a span of 16 bases. The CDR3 DNA follows: TGTGCCAGCAGTTACTCAACCGGACTTTTAGAGGAGACCCAGTACTTC. As protein: CASSYSTGLLEETQYF.

This chain links TRBV9 with TRBJ1-1; possible D gene TRBD1, 6 bases. Germline values: CDR1 SGDLS, CDR2 YYNGEE. This CDR3 has 17 amino acids. The V gene lost 3 bases and the J gene lost 3 bases, with 21 bases spanning the gap. Written as DNA, the CDR3 is TGTGCCAGCAGCGACGGGGACATCCTAAAGGGGTACACTGAAGCTTTCTTT. Residues: CASSDGDILKGYTEAFF.

The chain employs TRBV9 and TRBJ2-4, with D tentatively TRBD2 (5 bases). Gene TRBJ2-5 matches the end of the DNA better, so the J call may be wrong. Germline CDR1 SGDLS, CDR2 YYNGEE. The CDR3 covers 15 residues. CDR3 amino acids: CASSPMDSEQETQYF. CDR3 coding DNA: TGTGCCAGCAGCCCTATGGACTCTGAGCAAGAGACCCAGTACTTC.